This passage covers 16 T cell receptor beta chains from one sample sequenced in a study of T-cell memory formation after mild COVID-19. TCRdb re-called the 5' RACE reads with MiXCR, one entry per CDR3 protein. The sample shows about 310,000 distinct CDR3 sequences, just under 20% of them seen only once. What was sequenced was PBMCs or a T cell subset sorted from them (not recorded which). These receptors were obtained from a man younger than 30 who had mild COVID-19 (a few samples of this study predate the infection). Cell type and time point are not known.

The chain combines TRBV7-9 with TRBJ2-7; no reliable D call. The CDR3 length is 18 residues. Trimming removed 4 bases at V and 1 base at J, with 23 bases between. Germline CDR1 is SEHNR and CDR2 is FQNEAQ (reference sequence). CDR3 nucleotides: TGTGCCAGCAGCTCATCAGGTGGTGAGCCCCTCGGATCCTACGAGCAGTACGTC. This sequence encodes CASSSSGGEPLGSYEQYV.

The V and J genes are TRBV12-3 or TRBV12-4 and TRBJ1-4; D is uncertain. The CDR3 length is 11 residues. Trimming left V 10 bases short and J 6 bases short, with 9 bases between. CDR3 DNA sequence: TGTGCCATCGGGTGGTATGAAAAACTGTTTTTT. This codes for CAIGWYEKLFF.

The chain joins TRBV15 to TRBJ2-5, with 8 bases fitting TRBD1. The germline V gene encodes CDR1 LNHNV and CDR2 YYDKDF (reference sequence). The V segment lost 3 bases and the J segment 4 bases; nucleotides outside the gene matches: 7. CDR3 length: 15 residues. The CDR3 protein is CATSRDRVIGETQYF. DNA of the CDR3: TGTGCCACCAGCAGGGACAGGGTGATAGGAGAGACCCAGTACTTC. The full variable domain, with the rest looked up from reference TRBV15 and TRBJ2-5, is DAMVIQNPRYQVTQFGKPVTLSCSQTLNHNVMYWYQQKSSQAPKLLFHYYDKDFNNEADTPDNFQSRRPNTSFCFLDIRSPGLGDTAMYLCATSRDRVIGETQYFGPGTRLLVL.

The chain is built from TRBV5-1 and TRBJ2-5; 10 bases fit TRBD2. This CDR3 is built from 15 residues. V lost 2 bases to trimming and J lost 3 bases; unmatched junction nucleotides: 4. CDR1 is SGHRS and CDR2 is YFSETQ in the germline V gene. This CDR3 is CASSFSGGPKETQYF. CDR3 in DNA: TGCGCCAGCAGCTTTAGCGGGGGGCCGAAAGAGACCCAGTACTTC.

This clonotype was found a few times. The rearrangement joins TRBV3-1 to TRBJ1-2; D is unresolved. The CDR3 totals 13 residues. Germline V gene data show CDR1 as LGHDT and CDR2 as YNNKEL (reference sequence). V lost 3 bases and J lost 4, with 9 bases in between. The CDR3 nucleotides read TGTGCCAGCAGCCAGGGTGTCCTCTATGGCTACACCTTC. Translated: CASSQGVLYGYTF.

Comment on this clonotype: The CDR3 does not end in the conserved phenylalanine or tryptophan, so this is likely a read error. The genes are TRBV20-1 and TRBJ2-7; perhaps TRBD1 as D (6 bases). Trimming took 7 bases from V and 5 from J, leaving 21 bases between them. Germline CDR1 reads DFQATT; CDR2 reads SNEGSKA (reference sequence). CDR3 size: 14 residues. Here the CDR3 reads CSVLGVQGTNEQYL. The CDR3 region has the DNA TGCAGTGTCCTAGGGGTCCAGGGGACAAACGAGCAGTACTTA.

This sequence joins TRBV5-6 and TRBJ1-6; the D is unclear. CDR1 is SGHDT and CDR2 is YYEEEE in the germline V gene. CDR3 size: 18 residues. The V and J ends lost 0 bases and 10 bases respectively, with 23 bases between them. The CDR3: CASSLDLRRVSRPSPLHF. CDR3 DNA: TGTGCCAGCAGCTTGGATCTTCGCCGGGTCTCAAGGCCCTCACCCCTCCACTTT. Together with reference TRBV5-6 and TRBJ1-6, the CDR3 gives the full variable domain: DAGVTQSPTHLIKTRGQQVTLRCSPKSGHDTVSWYQQALGQGPQFIFQYYEEEERQRGNFPDRFSGHQFPNYSSELNVNALLLGDSALYLCASSLDLRRVSRPSPLHFGNGTRLTVT.

This clonotype was picked up many times. The rearrangement joins TRBV5-5 to TRBJ1-1; the D gene is possibly TRBD1 (5 bases). This CDR3 region has 11 residues. Between the trimmed V and J ends, which lost 7 bases and 8 bases, there was a span of 12 bases. Germline V gene sequence: CDR1 SGHKS, CDR2 YYEKEE (reference sequence). DNA of the CDR3: TGTGCCAGCGGAAGGGGTGGGGAAGCTTTCTTT. Its translation is CASGRGGEAFF. The whole variable domain, filled in from reference TRBV5-5 and TRBJ1-1, reads DAGVTQSPTHLIKTRGQQVTLRCSPISGHKSVSWYQQVLGQGPQFIFQYYEKEERGRGNFPDRFSARQFPNYSSELNVNALLLGDSALYLCASGRGGEAFFGQGTRLTVV.

In this sample, this clonotype turned up a few times. V and J are TRBV7-9 and TRBJ2-7; D might be TRBD1 (6 bases). Germline CDR1 and CDR2: SEHNR and FQNEAQ (reference sequence). Trimming stripped 4 bases from V and 2 bases from J, with 15 bases between. The CDR3 totals 15 residues. The CDR3 DNA is TGTGCCAGCAGCTATGGGGGACACGGAACCTACGAGCAGTACGTC. It encodes CASSYGGHGTYEQYV.

The chain has TRBV6-4 and TRBJ2-5; D is undetermined. The CDR3 is 13 residues long. V shed 4 bases and J shed 5 bases, with 11 bases lying between them. Germline CDR1 MRHNA, CDR2 SNTAGT. The CDR3 DNA reads TGTGCCAGCAGTGTCCTCCTGGGGGAGACCCAGTACTTC. It is translated as CASSVLLGETQYF.

The V call is TRBV25-1, the J call TRBJ1-6; D not certain. From germline, CDR1 is MGHDK and CDR2 SYGVNS. This CDR3 has 16 residues. With 8 bases removed from V and 7 bases from J, the gap between germline ends came to 21 bases. The CDR3 bases are TGTGCCAGCCTCGGGTCCGGGGTGGAGTGGAATTCACCCCTCCACTTT. Protein product: CASLGSGVEWNSPLHF.

This clonotype was observed a few times. The chain has TRBV12-3 or TRBV12-4 and TRBJ2-3; the D is unclear. This CDR3 contains 14 residues. Trimming took 3 bases from V and 6 from J, leaving 13 bases between them. CDR3 coding DNA: TGTGCCAGCAGTTTCTCCAGCCCCGGGGATACGCAGTATTTT. Protein: CASSFSSPGDTQYF.

Ten or more counts support this clonotype. The V call is TRBV4-1, the J call TRBJ2-2, with D uncertain. The germline V gene has CDR1 MGHRA and CDR2 YSYEKL. V lost 6 bases, J lost 7 bases, and 12 bases lay in between. The CDR3 sequence is 13 residues long. In DNA form, the CDR3 reads TGCGCCAGCAGACCAGACTCCTACGGGGAGCTGTTTTTT. Amino acid sequence: CASRPDSYGELFF.

In the case of this clonotype: Germline and junction disagree at one end, which may indicate a read error. The chain uses TRBV3-1 and TRBJ2-7; 9 bases map to TRBD2. The V gene's germline CDR1 is LGHDT and CDR2 YNNKEL (reference sequence). The CDR3 loop spans 15 amino acids. The CDR3: CASSQGGTSSHEQYF. The CDR3 region has the DNA TGTGCCAGCAGCCAGGGCGGGACTAGCTCCCACGAGCAGTACTTC.

This clonotype was found a few times. The chain uses TRBV2 and TRBJ2-1; no firm D call. Germline CDR1 and CDR2: SNHLY and FYNNEI. Trimming removed 6 bases from V and 0 bases from J, with 9 bases in between. The CDR3 is made up of 14 amino acids. This chain's CDR3 is CASRELSSYNEQFF. In nucleotides, the CDR3 is TGTGCCAGCAGAGAGCTTAGCTCCTACAATGAGCAGTTCTTC.

This clonotype appeared many times. The gene calls are TRBV5-6 and TRBJ2-5, with D hard to call. CDR1 SGHDT and CDR2 YYEEEE come from the germline V gene. V lost 0 bases and J 3 bases, leaving 9 bases between the germline ends. This CDR3 region has 14 residues. CDR3 DNA sequence: TGTGCCAGCAGCTTGGCGGGCCCCAAAGAGACCCAGTACTTC. It codes for CASSLAGPKETQYF.